Presented here are 29 T cell receptor beta chains from one specimen sequenced in a study of OX40 agonist ivuxolimab in advanced cancers. Clones were read by immunoSEQ multiplex PCR, and TCRdb kept only the in-frame ones, dropping some. Of 50,000 to 75,000 clones listed, about 90% are singletons. The sequencing here drew on CD4+ or CD8+ T cells sorted from blood, taken in a trial of the OX40 agonist ivuxolimab. The receptors here all came from an adult with an advanced solid tumor such as melanoma, head and neck, liver or kidney cancer.

This sequence joins TRBV7-9 and TRBJ2-1; 9 positions match TRBD1. Germline values: CDR1 SEHNR, CDR2 FQNEAQ (reference sequence). Unmatched junction bases numbered 11, after V lost 5 bases and J lost 9 bases. The length of the CDR3 is 15 residues. This chain's CDR3 is CASSAGTGITGEQFF. The CDR3 DNA sequence: TGTGCCAGCAGCGCCGGGACAGGGATTACAGGTGAGCAGTTCTTC. The full variable domain, completed using reference TRBV7-9 and TRBJ2-1, is DTGVSQNPRHKITKRGQNVTFRCDPISEHNRLYWYRQTLGQGPEFLTYFQNEAQLEKSRLLSDRFSAERPKGSFSTLEIQRTEQGDSAMYLCASSAGTGITGEQFFGPGTRLTVL.

The chain has TRBV7-3 and TRBJ2-2; the match to TRBD2 covers 9 bases. CDR3 length: 17 amino acids. The V gene's germline CDR1 is SGHTA and CDR2 FQGTGA. V shed 0 bases and J 6 bases; nucleotides not matched to a gene: 8. The CDR3 DNA reads TGTGCCAGCAGCTTAACTGGCGGGAGGGCCGATCCCGGGGAGCTGTTTTTT. Its protein is CASSLTGGRADPGELFF. The full variable domain, its missing parts supplied by reference TRBV7-3 and TRBJ2-2, is GAGVSQTPSNKVTEKGKYVELRCDPISGHTALYWYRQSLGQGPEFLIYFQGTGAADDSGLPNDRFFAVRPEGSVSTLKIQRTERGDSAVYLCASSLTGGRADPGELFFGEGSRLTVL.

This sequence joins TRBV28 and TRBJ2-6; 7 nucleotides line up with TRBD1. The CDR3 contains 18 residues. Germline V CDR1 and CDR2: MDHEN, SYDVKM. V lost 2 bases, J lost 0 bases, and 7 bases stayed unmatched. As DNA, the CDR3 is TGTGCCAGCAGTTTAAGACAGGGAAAAGGCTCTGGGGCCAACGTCCTGACTTTC. Amino acids: CASSLRQGKGSGANVLTF.

This chain uses TRBV2 with TRBJ2-2; D is possibly TRBD1 (6 bases). Germline CDR1 and CDR2: SNHLY and FYNNEI. This CDR3 comprises 15 residues. The ends were cut back, 5 bases at V and 4 bases at J, with 14 bases in the middle. The CDR3 coding sequence is TGTGCCAGCAGTACAGGGCGCCGGGGCACCGGGGAGCTGTTTTTT. As protein: CASSTGRRGTGELFF.

The CDR3 DNA reads TGTGCCAGCAGCCCGACGACCCGACTTACCACCTACGAGCAGTACTTC. Translating it yields CASSPTTRLTTYEQYF. The chain employs TRBV4-2 and TRBJ2-7; unclear D gene. Trimming stripped 4 bases from V and 2 bases from J, with 18 bases between. This CDR3 contains 16 residues. In germline, CDR1 is LGHNA, CDR2 YNFKEQ.

The chain couples TRBV28 to TRBJ2-2, with 12 bases lining up with TRBD2. The length of the CDR3 is 20 residues. Per germline, CDR1 MDHEN and CDR2 SYDVKM. With V trimmed by 3 bases and J by 3 bases, 14 bases remained unmatched. The CDR3 protein is CASSFPLRLAGATHTGELFF. The CDR3 DNA follows: TGTGCCAGCAGTTTCCCCCTTCGACTAGCGGGAGCGACCCACACCGGGGAGCTGTTTTTT. The whole variable domain, filled in from reference TRBV28 and TRBJ2-2, reads DVKVTQSSRYLVKRTGEKVFLECVQDMDHENMFWYRQDPGLGLRLIYFSYDVKMKEKGDIPEGYSVSREKKERFSLILESASTNQTSMYLCASSFPLRLAGATHTGELFFGEGSRLTVL.

The chain links TRBV6-5 to TRBJ1-1; D is unclear. The V end lost 6 bases, the J end lost 6 bases, and 17 bases lay between the germline ends. The CDR3 spans 14 residues. CDR1 is MNHEY and CDR2 is SVGAGI in the germline V gene. The CDR3 region has the DNA TGTGCCAGCAGGCCGTCCACGGATGGGGCTGAAGCTTTCTTT. Residues: CASRPSTDGAEAFF.

This chain joins TRBV7-9 and TRBJ2-4; D is perhaps TRBD1 or TRBD2 (7 bases each). Deletions cut 1 base from V and 8 bases from J, with 12 bases between. The CDR3 totals 14 residues. Germline V CDR1 and CDR2: SEHNR, FQNEAQ (reference sequence). The CDR3 nucleotides are TGTGCCAGCAGCTTAGAGGGGGCGGGAGACATTCAGTACTTC. It specifies CASSLEGAGDIQYF.

The chain carries TRBV28 and TRBJ1-5; unclear D gene. The germline CDR1 and CDR2 sequences are MDHEN and SYDVKM. Trimming took off 6 bases at V and 0 bases at J, with 9 bases between the two ends. The CDR3 sequence is 14 residues long. The CDR3 DNA follows: TGTGCCAGCAGCCCTCGGTATAGCAATCAGCCCCAGCATTTT. It specifies CASSPRYSNQPQHF.

The rearrangement links TRBV6-5 to TRBJ2-7; tentative D call: TRBD2 (5 bases). Trimming removed 6 bases at V and 0 bases at J, with 12 bases between. Germline V gene data show CDR1 as MNHEY and CDR2 as SVGAGI. This CDR3 comprises 14 residues. The CDR3 DNA follows: TGTGCCAGCAGATTATCCGGGATCTCCTACGAGCAGTACTTC. It is translated as CASRLSGISYEQYF.

The chain has TRBV7-3 and TRBJ2-6; D might be TRBD1 (6 bases). Germline CDR1 SGHTA, CDR2 FQGTGA. V dropped 4 bases and J dropped 1 base, with 8 bases sitting between them. This CDR3 has 15 residues. CDR3 DNA: TGTGCCAGCAGCTCAACAGGGTCTGGGGCCAACGTCCTGACTTTC. Amino acid sequence: CASSSTGSGANVLTF.

V is TRBV28 and J is TRBJ2-7; 11 nucleotides agree with TRBD2. V was pared by 8 bases and J by 6 bases, with 6 bases of the junction left unmatched. The CDR3 runs 13 residues. Germline V gene sequence: CDR1 MDHEN, CDR2 SYDVKM. CDR3 region: CASEVSGRGEQYF. The CDR3 DNA reads TGTGCCAGCGAGGTTAGCGGGAGGGGCGAGCAGTACTTC.

This chain links TRBV27 with TRBJ1-2; D possibly corresponds to TRBD1 (5 bases). The length of the CDR3 is 13 residues. Trimming removed 2 bases from V and 4 bases from J, with 8 bases in between. Germline assignment: CDR1 MNHEY and CDR2 SMNVEV (reference sequence). In nucleotides, the CDR3 is TGTGCCAGCAGTTTAGGTGGGGGCTATGGCTACACCTTC. Its protein is CASSLGGGYGYTF.

The V and J genes are TRBV7-6 and TRBJ2-5; D may be TRBD1 (7 bases). This CDR3 contains 16 residues. The germline V and J ends were trimmed by 5 bases and 0 bases, with 16 bases remaining between them. Germline CDR1 and CDR2: SGHVS and FNYEAQ. The CDR3 spells CASSLGGQLYQETQYF. The CDR3, as DNA: TGTGCCAGCAGCCTGGGGGGACAGTTGTACCAAGAGACCCAGTACTTC.

V gene TRBV18 combines with J gene TRBJ1-4, with D unclear. The CDR3 covers 16 residues. Germline V gene data show CDR1 as KGHSH and CDR2 as LQKENI. V shed 6 bases and J shed 0 bases, with 14 bases lying between them. The CDR3 coding sequence is TGTGCCAGCTCCGCCTTTCTGGGTGCAACTAATGAAAAACTGTTTTTT. This translates into CASSAFLGATNEKLFF.

Only one count was recorded for this clone. This rearrangement joins TRBV15 to TRBJ2-7; D is possibly TRBD1 (6 bases). V lost 4 bases and J lost 5, with 15 bases in between. The CDR3 is 14 residues long. The germline CDR1 and CDR2 sequences are LNHNV and YYDKDF (reference sequence). CDR3 in amino acids: CATSITRTAHEQYF. In DNA form, the CDR3 reads TGTGCCACCAGCATTACCCGGACAGCCCACGAGCAGTACTTC.

The chain employs TRBV14 and TRBJ2-5; D might be TRBD1 (5 bases). The CDR3 length is 16 residues. CDR1 and CDR2 (germline): SGHDN, FVKESK. Trimming removed 5 bases from V and 4 bases from J, with 20 bases in between. The CDR3 loop is CASSITGAVFGETQYF. CDR3 DNA sequence: TGTGCCAGCAGCATTACAGGAGCCGTCTTTGGAGAGACCCAGTACTTC.

V gene TRBV7-9 combines with J gene TRBJ1-2, with TRBD1 matching over 8 bases. CDR3 size: 17 residues. Losses at the gene ends were 4 bases for V and 3 bases for J; bases not matched to a gene: 13. Germline-derived CDR1 and CDR2 are SEHNR and FQNEAQ (reference sequence). Here the CDR3 reads CASSSHSQGAGYYGYTF. CDR3 nucleotides: TGTGCCAGCAGCTCCCATTCTCAGGGGGCCGGGTACTATGGCTACACCTTC.

The J gene is TRBJ1-6, the V gene TRBV30; tentatively, D is TRBD1 (6 bases). Germline CDR1 reads GTSNPN; CDR2 reads SVGIG (reference sequence). V gave up 3 bases and J gave up 0 bases, with 9 bases separating them. The CDR3 covers 15 residues. CDR3: CAWRGGTSYNSPLHF. CDR3 bases: TGTGCCTGGAGAGGGGGAACCTCCTATAATTCACCCCTCCACTTT.

The J gene is TRBJ1-1, the V gene TRBV4-1; 11 bases are a match to TRBD1. The CDR3 is 16 residues long. The trim removed 6 bases at V and 5 bases at J, leaving 11 bases unmatched. Germline-derived CDR1 and CDR2 are MGHRA and YSYEKL. The CDR3 region has the DNA TGCGCCAGCAGTTCCGGACAGGGGGCTTTCGTTACTGAAGCTTTCTTT. Encoded protein: CASSSGQGAFVTEAFF.

The J gene is TRBJ2-5, the V gene TRBV2; D perhaps matches TRBD1 (5 bases). Per germline, CDR1 SNHLY and CDR2 FYNNEI. The CDR3 covers 12 residues. V lost 6 bases and J lost 7, with 12 bases in between. CDR3 amino acids: CASRRIRGTQYF. The DNA of the CDR3 is TGTGCCAGCAGGAGGATTAGGGGGACCCAGTACTTC.

The chain couples TRBV19 to TRBJ2-2, with D tentatively TRBD2 (5 bases). This CDR3 region has 15 residues. Germline V gene sequence: CDR1 LNHDA, CDR2 SQIVND (reference sequence). The V end lost 2 bases, the J end lost 3 bases, and 10 bases lay between the germline ends. The CDR3 is CASSITRIHTGELFF. In DNA, the CDR3 is TGTGCCAGTAGTATAACTAGGATACACACCGGGGAGCTGTTTTTT.

The chain carries TRBV4-1 and TRBJ1-5; 7 positions match TRBD1. This CDR3 region has 15 residues. CDR1 and CDR2 from the germline V gene are MGHRA and YSYEKL. The V segment lost 3 bases and the J segment 4 bases; nucleotides outside the gene matches: 6. DNA for the CDR3: TGCGCCAGCAGCCAGGTCGACAGGGTGAATCAGCCCCAGCATTTT. Translated, it gives CASSQVDRVNQPQHF.

This chain connects TRBV30 to TRBJ2-5; possibly TRBD1 for D (6 bases). This CDR3 region has 14 residues. V was shortened by 5 bases and J by 1 base, with 14 bases between the two germline ends. The V gene's germline CDR1 is GTSNPN and CDR2 SVGIG (reference sequence). The CDR3 reads CAWGGAMRQETQYF. The CDR3 DNA sequence: TGTGCCTGGGGGGGCGCGATGCGCCAAGAGACCCAGTACTTC.

V gene TRBV7-9 combines with J gene TRBJ2-7; TRBD1 might be the D (6 bases). CDR3 length: 13 amino acids. V gave up 5 bases and J gave up 3 bases, with 11 bases separating them. Looked up from germline, CDR1 is SEHNR and CDR2 is FQNEAQ (reference sequence). DNA of the CDR3: TGTGCCAGCAGCGAACAGGGTGGCTACGAGCAGTACTTC. Amino acid sequence: CASSEQGGYEQYF.

V and J are TRBV29-1 and TRBJ2-3; 10 nucleotides align to TRBD1. V lost 6 bases, J lost 0 bases, and 12 bases stayed unmatched. This CDR3 has 17 amino acids. Germline V gene data show CDR1 as SQVTM and CDR2 as ANQGSEA. The CDR3 reads CSVGRQGAWTSTDTQYF. In nucleotides, the CDR3 is TGCAGCGTGGGGCGACAGGGGGCATGGACTAGCACAGATACGCAGTATTTT.

As DNA, the CDR3 is TGTGCCAGCAATTCAGTAGGGGCCGGAACTGAAGCTTTCTTT. Translation: CASNSVGAGTEAFF. V is TRBV6-5 and J is TRBJ1-1; maybe TRBD1 (5 bases). V lost 7 bases and J 5 bases, leaving 17 bases between the germline ends. This CDR3 is 14 amino acids long. Germline loops: CDR1 MNHEY, CDR2 SVGAGI.

The chain uses TRBV28 and TRBJ2-5, with D possibly matching TRBD1 (6 bases). The CDR3 loop spans 14 amino acids. V lost 5 bases and J 5 bases, leaving 15 bases between the germline ends. CDR1 and CDR2 (germline): MDHEN, SYDVKM. The CDR3 loop reads CASSPHRVFETQYF. Here the CDR3 DNA reads TGTGCCAGCAGTCCCCACAGGGTCTTCGAGACCCAGTACTTC.

This chain joins TRBV6-5 and TRBJ1-1; D unclear. From germline, CDR1 is MNHEY and CDR2 SVGAGI. This CDR3 region has 15 residues. V was trimmed by 6 bases and J by 4 bases, leaving 18 bases between them. In DNA, the CDR3 is TGTGCCAGCAGCCCGGGAACTCAAGCGCCCACTGAAGCTTTCTTT. It translates to CASSPGTQAPTEAFF.